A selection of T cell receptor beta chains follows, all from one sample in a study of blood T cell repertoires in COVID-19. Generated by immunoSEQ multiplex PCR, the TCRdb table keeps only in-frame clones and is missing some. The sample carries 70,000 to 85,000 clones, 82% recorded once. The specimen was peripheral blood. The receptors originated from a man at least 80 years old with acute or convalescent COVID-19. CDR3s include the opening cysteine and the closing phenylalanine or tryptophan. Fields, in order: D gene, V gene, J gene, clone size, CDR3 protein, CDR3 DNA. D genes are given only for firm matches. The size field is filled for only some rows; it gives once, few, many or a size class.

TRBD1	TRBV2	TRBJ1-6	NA	CASSYSAGGFTPLHF	TGTGCCAGCAGTTACTCTGCAGGGGGATTTACACCCCTCCACTTT
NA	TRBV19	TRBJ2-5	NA	CASRGPLISQETQYF	TGTGCCAGTAGGGGGCCCCTCATCAGCCAAGAGACCCAGTACTTC
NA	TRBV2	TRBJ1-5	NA	CASSESAGPNQPQHF	TGTGCCAGCAGTGAATCGGCGGGGCCCAATCAGCCCCAGCATTTT
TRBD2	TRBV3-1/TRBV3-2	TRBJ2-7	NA	CASSPRPGEGEQYF	TGTGCCAGCAGCCCGAGGCCCGGGGAGGGAGAGCAGTACTTC
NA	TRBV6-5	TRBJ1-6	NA	CASSPTASNSPLHF	TGTGCCAGCAGTCCGACAGCATCTAATTCACCCCTCCACTTT
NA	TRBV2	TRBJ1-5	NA	CASSEADGSNQPQHF	TGTGCCAGCAGTGAAGCCGACGGGAGCAATCAGCCCCAGCATTTT
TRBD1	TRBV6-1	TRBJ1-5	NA	CASTRTGANNQPQHF	TGTGCCAGCACCAGGACAGGGGCGAACAATCAGCCCCAGCATTTT
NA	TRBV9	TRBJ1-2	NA	CASSVNSDRRNYGYTF	TGTGCCAGCAGCGTAAATTCAGACAGACGTAACTATGGCTACACCTTC
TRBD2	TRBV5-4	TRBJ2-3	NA	CASSLVGAGGLTDTQYF	TGTGCCAGCAGCTTGGTAGGGGCGGGGGGGTTAACAGATACGCAGTATTTT
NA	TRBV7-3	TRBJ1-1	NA	CASSKGGNTEAFF	TGTGCCAGCAGCAAAGGGGGGAACACTGAAGCTTTCTTT
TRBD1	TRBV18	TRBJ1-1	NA	CASSPRTGPHEAFF	TGTGCCAGCTCACCGAGGACAGGCCCTCACGAAGCTTTCTTT
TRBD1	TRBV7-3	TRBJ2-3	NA	CASSADRVGVNTQYF	TGTGCCAGCAGCGCGGACAGGGTAGGGGTGAATACGCAGTATTTT
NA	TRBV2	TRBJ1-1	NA	CASSEEPGSEAFF	TGTGCCAGCAGTGAAGAGCCGGGGAGTGAAGCTTTCTTT
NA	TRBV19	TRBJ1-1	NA	CASSVSLDSNTEAFF	TGTGCCAGTAGTGTCTCATTGGACTCGAACACTGAAGCTTTCTTT
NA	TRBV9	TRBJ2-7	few	CASSVSGLSYEQYF	TGTGCCAGCAGCGTAAGCGGTCTATCCTACGAGCAGTACTTC
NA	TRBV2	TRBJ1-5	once	CASNSGSNQPQHF	TGTGCCAGCAATTCGGGTAGCAATCAGCCCCAGCATTTT
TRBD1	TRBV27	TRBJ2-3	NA	CASSFRTGGTDTQYF	TGTGCCAGCAGTTTCCGGACAGGGGGAACAGATACGCAGTATTTT
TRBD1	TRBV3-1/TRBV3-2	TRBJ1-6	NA	CASSPGTGGRNSPLHF	TGTGCCAGCAGCCCCGGGACAGGGGGCCGGAATTCACCCCTCCACTTT
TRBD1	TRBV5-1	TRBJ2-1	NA	CASTPRGDRVSNEQFF	TGCGCCAGCACCCCTAGGGGGGACAGGGTATCTAATGAGCAGTTCTTC
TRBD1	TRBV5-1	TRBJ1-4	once	CASSSRDRDEKLFF	TGCGCCAGCAGCTCCCGGGACAGGGATGAAAAACTGTTTTTT
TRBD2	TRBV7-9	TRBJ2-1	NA	CASSLFRLAGHNEQFF	TGTGCCAGCAGCTTATTCCGCCTAGCGGGGCACAATGAGCAGTTCTTC
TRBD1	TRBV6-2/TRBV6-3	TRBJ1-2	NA	CASSYNRGAGYTF	TGTGCCAGCAGTTACAACAGGGGAGCTGGCTACACCTTC
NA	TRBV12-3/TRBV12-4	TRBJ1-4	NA	CASRIQGGEKLFF	TGTGCCAGCAGGATACAGGGCGGGGAAAAACTGTTTTTT